Following are 3 T cell receptor beta chains from one sample sequenced in a study of T cell responses to AZD1222 COVID-19 vaccine. Generated by immunoSEQ multiplex PCR, the TCRdb table keeps only in-frame clones and is missing some. The repertoire holds approximately 92,000 clones, with approximately 90% as singletons. The starting material was peripheral blood, obtained on day 0 of AZD1222 vaccination. The receptors were sampled from an adult in good health.

On this clone itself: The sample carries other DNA sequences with the same CDR3. This chain uses TRBV2 with TRBJ1-1; D perhaps matches TRBD1 (6 bases). The CDR3 runs 14 residues. Deletions cut 4 bases from V and 1 base from J, with 10 bases between. CDR1 is SNHLY, CDR2 FYNNEI, per germline. The CDR3 region is CASSGQGQNTEAFF. CDR3 DNA sequence: TGTGCCAGCAGTGGTCAGGGACAGAACACTGAAGCTTTCTTT.

The rearrangement joins TRBV27 to TRBJ1-4, with a possible D match to TRBD1 (5 bases). This CDR3 is built from 16 residues. CDR1 MNHEY and CDR2 SMNVEV come from the germline V gene (reference sequence). V was clipped by 4 bases and J by 0 bases, with 12 bases between them. CDR3 sequence reads: CASSSRVHATNEKLFF. CDR3 nucleotide sequence: TGTGCCAGCAGTTCCAGGGTCCATGCAACTAATGAAAAACTGTTTTTT.

The chain has TRBV5-4 and TRBJ1-3; D gene unclear. CDR1 and CDR2 from the germline V gene are SGHNT and YYREEE (reference sequence). The germline V and J ends were trimmed by 0 bases and 5 bases, with 9 bases remaining between them. CDR3 length equals 14 residues. Here the CDR3 DNA reads TGTGCCAGCAGCTTGGCTGGCACCCGAAACACCATATATTTT. It codes for CASSLAGTRNTIYF.